This T cell receptor beta chain was profiled in a study of shared clonotypes between healthy human individuals. The material for each subset, its genomic DNA, was split evenly across several immunoSEQ plates. Each PCR replicate from the sorted subsets contained about 210 ng DNA, which is some 32,000 T cell genomes. TCRdb's table, derived via immunoSEQ multiplex PCR, lists solely in-frame clones and lacks some. Of under 1,900,000 clones in the sample, 98% were seen once. About this clone itself: Additional DNA sequences in this sample encode the identical CDR3.

Splitting the CD4+ cells yielded a CD45RA+ naive subset and a CD45RA-negative memory subset. CDR1 and CDR2 from the germline V gene are MDHEN and SYDVKM. The V and J ends lost 1 base and 2 bases respectively, with 2 bases between them. The CDR3 covers 12 residues. V is TRBV28 and J is TRBJ1-1; the D is unclear. Sequencing was performed on naive CD4+ T cells sorted from blood. The subset denotes: CD45RA+ positively selected. This clonotype was sampled from a man younger than 45 in good health. The DNA for the CDR3 is TGTGCCAGCAGTTTATTCAACACTGAAGCTTTCTTT. It encodes CASSLFNTEAFF.